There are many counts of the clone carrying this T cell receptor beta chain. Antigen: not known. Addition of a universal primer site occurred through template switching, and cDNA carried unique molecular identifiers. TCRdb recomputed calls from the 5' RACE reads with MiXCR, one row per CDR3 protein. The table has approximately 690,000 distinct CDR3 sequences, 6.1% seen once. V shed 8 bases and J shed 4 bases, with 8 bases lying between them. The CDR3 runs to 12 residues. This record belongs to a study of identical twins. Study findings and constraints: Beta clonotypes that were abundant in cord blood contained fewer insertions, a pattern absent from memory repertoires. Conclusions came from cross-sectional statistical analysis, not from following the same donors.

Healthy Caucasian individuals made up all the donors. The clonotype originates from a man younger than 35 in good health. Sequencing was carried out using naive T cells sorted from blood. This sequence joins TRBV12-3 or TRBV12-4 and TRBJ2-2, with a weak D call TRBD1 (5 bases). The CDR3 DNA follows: TGTGCCAGCCTTGACAGCACCGGGGAGCTGTTTTTT. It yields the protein CASLDSTGELFF.